Presented here are 30 T cell receptor beta chains from one specimen sequenced in a study of spatial heterogeneity in lung cancer. Via MiXCR, TCRdb re-called the 5' RACE reads, giving one row per CDR3 protein. The table records about 5,000 distinct CDR3 sequences, about a sixth of them present only once. Indicated time point: sample taken at primary tumor resection. Whole RNA came from tumor, nontumor lung or frozen PBMC and was sequenced without being sorted. Source: normal lung tissue next to the tumor, taken at surgery. All receptors derive from a male donor with early-stage non-small cell lung cancer.

This clonotype was counted a few times. Because the library targeted alpha chains, this beta chain is an off-target read whose size means little. The V gene is TRBV20-1, the J gene TRBJ1-5, with TRBD1 matching over 10 bases. This CDR3 comprises 15 residues. With 3 bases clipped from V and 4 bases from J, the junction kept 6 bases outside the gene matches. Per germline, CDR1 DFQATT and CDR2 SNEGSKA (reference sequence). CDR3 loop: CSASQGQGENQPQHF. In DNA form, the CDR3 reads TGCAGTGCTAGCCAAGGACAGGGGGAAAATCAGCCCCAGCATTTT.

By share of the sample, this clonotype is medium-sized. The size of this beta chain means little, since it is a stray read in a library made for alpha chains. The rearrangement uses TRBV11-1 and TRBJ1-2; possible D gene TRBD1, 5 bases. Trimming stripped 5 bases from V and 4 bases from J, with 14 bases between. This CDR3 has 14 amino acids. Germline loops: CDR1 SGHAT, CDR2 FQDESV (reference sequence). This CDR3 reads CASSEEGGVYGYTF. In DNA form, the CDR3 reads TGTGCCAGCAGCGAGGAAGGAGGGGTCTATGGCTACACCTTC.

This clonotype is categorized as medium-sized. This beta chain turned up in a library designed for alpha chains; as an off-target read, its abundance says little. The chain carries TRBV28 and TRBJ2-3, with a tentative D call TRBD2 (5 bases). Trimming took off 5 bases at V and 0 bases at J, with 15 bases between the two ends. The CDR3 length is 16 residues. The germline V gene has CDR1 MDHEN and CDR2 SYDVKM. CDR3 in amino acids: CASSPPTAASTDTQYF. CDR3 DNA sequence: TGTGCCAGCAGTCCTCCAACAGCGGCCAGCACAGATACGCAGTATTTT.

This clonotype was found many times. With the library built for alpha chains, this beta chain is off target and its frequency is not meaningful. The DNA of the CDR3 is TGTGCCATCAGCCCCAGTTTAGCCAAAAACATTCAGTACTTC. This encodes CAISPSLAKNIQYF. The chain has TRBV10-3 and TRBJ2-4; D ambiguous. The germline CDR1 and CDR2 sequences are ENHRY and SYGVKD. V was clipped by 6 bases and J by 0 bases, with 9 bases between them. The length of the CDR3 is 14 residues.

This clonotype was detected a few times. As an off-target read in a library built for alpha chains, this beta chain has a frequency of little significance. V gene TRBV15 combines with J gene TRBJ2-3; 10 bases fit TRBD2. V trimming: 0 bases; J trimming: 5 bases; junction bases outside the gene matches: 8. This CDR3 region has 17 residues. Germline CDR1 and CDR2: LNHNV and YYDKDF (reference sequence). The CDR3 nucleotides are TGTGCCACCAGCAGAGATTTGCCTAGCGGGGGTGGAGATACGCAGTATTTT. It codes for CATSRDLPSGGGDTQYF.

This clonotype is labeled as medium-sized. The library was prepared for alpha chains; this beta chain is a stray read, so its frequency means little. The chain's CDR3 is CASSWGLEVEQFF. The CDR3 nucleotides read TGTGCCAGCAGTTGGGGACTAGAGGTTGAGCAGTTCTTC. V gene TRBV28 combines with J gene TRBJ2-1; 8 bases map to TRBD2. V lost 4 bases, J lost 9 bases, and 5 bases stayed unmatched. CDR3 length equals 13 residues. The germline gives CDR1 MDHEN, CDR2 SYDVKM.

This clonotype is medium-sized by share. A library made for alpha chains picked up this beta chain off target, so its size means little. This chain connects TRBV28 to TRBJ2-1; D possibly uses TRBD1 or TRBD2 (5 bases each). Germline CDR1 MDHEN, CDR2 SYDVKM. V was pared by 10 bases and J by 6 bases, with 19 bases between. The CDR3 runs 14 residues. The CDR3 DNA reads TGTGCCACCTCCCGGGACGGCGACACCAATGAGCAGTTCTTC. This sequence encodes CATSRDGDTNEQFF.

This clonotype was recorded many times. This beta chain slipped into a library made for alpha chains as a stray read, so its size is not meaningful. CDR3 in amino acids: CASSLDPGQGAAYYGYTF. CDR3 DNA: TGTGCCAGCAGCCTTGACCCGGGACAGGGGGCTGCGTATTATGGCTACACCTTC. The chain uses TRBV3-1 and TRBJ1-2; TRBD1 matches at 12 bases. V lost 4 bases and J lost 5; bases outside the gene matches: 14. The germline V gene encodes CDR1 LGHDT and CDR2 YNNKEL (reference sequence). The CDR3 length is 18 residues.

Many counts were recorded for this clonotype. The library was built for alpha chains, so this beta chain is an off-target read and its size means little. The V call is TRBV5-1, the J call TRBJ2-3; 7 positions agree with TRBD1. The CDR3 contains 14 residues. V shed 1 base, J shed 5 bases, and the junction held 4 bases outside the gene matches. From germline, CDR1 is SGHRS and CDR2 YFSETQ. The chain's CDR3 is CASSLIGGRDTQYF. DNA of the CDR3: TGCGCCAGCAGCTTGATAGGGGGCAGAGATACGCAGTATTTT.

Within the sample, this clonotype is medium-sized. The size of this beta chain means little, since it is a stray read in a library made for alpha chains. The V call is TRBV5-4, the J call TRBJ1-1; the D gene is possibly TRBD1 (5 bases). The CDR3 is 16 amino acids. Germline assignment: CDR1 SGHNT and CDR2 YYREEE (reference sequence). The V end lost 0 bases, the J end lost 3 bases, and 15 bases lay between the germline ends. For the CDR3, the DNA is TGTGCCAGCAGCTTGGGGGGGGAGGAATTGGACACTGAAGCTTTCTTT. Translating it yields CASSLGGEELDTEAFF.

By share of the sample, this clonotype is medium-sized. Found in a library prepared for alpha chains, this beta chain is an off-target read, and its abundance has little meaning. V usage is TRBV7-2 and J usage is TRBJ1-1, with TRBD1 as a possible D gene (6 bases). Germline CDR1 SGHTA, CDR2 FQGNSA. The CDR3 has 15 amino acids. Trimming took 1 base from V and 0 from J, leaving 9 bases between them. In DNA form, the CDR3 reads TGTGCCAGCAGCTTAGAGGGGGACATGAACACTGAAGCTTTCTTT. Translating it yields CASSLEGDMNTEAFF. The full variable domain, with the rest looked up from reference TRBV7-2 and TRBJ1-1, is GAGVSQSPSNKVTEKGKDVELRCDPISGHTALYWYRQSLGQGLEFLIYFQGNSAPDKSGLPSDRFSAERTGGSVSTLTIQRTQQEDSAVYLCASSLEGDMNTEAFFGQGTRLTVV.

This clonotype was seen a few times. As an off-target read in a library built for alpha chains, this beta chain has a frequency of little significance. This chain joins TRBV6-4 and TRBJ2-5; unclear D gene. The CDR3 is made up of 13 amino acids. The V end lost 3 bases, the J end lost 2 bases, and 7 bases lay between the germline ends. From germline, CDR1 is MRHNA and CDR2 SNTAGT. The CDR3, as DNA: TGTGCCAGCAGTGATCGTCCTCAAGAGACCCAGTACTTC. It yields the protein CASSDRPQETQYF.

In this sample, this clonotype turned up many times. For a library built for alpha chains, this beta chain is a stray read; little rests on its size. The chain uses TRBV3-1 and TRBJ2-3, with D unclear. Germline lookup yields CDR1 LGHDT and CDR2 YNNKEL (reference sequence). This CDR3 region has 13 residues. Deletions cut 1 base from V and 5 bases from J, with 7 bases between. CDR3 sequence reads: CASSQAVGDTQYF. The CDR3, as DNA: TGTGCCAGCAGCCAAGCAGTAGGAGATACGCAGTATTTT.

Worth noting for this clonotype: In a library made to pick up alpha chains, this beta chain is a stray read with a size that means little. The chain recombines TRBV24-1 with TRBJ2-7; D might be TRBD2 (5 bases). The CDR3 sequence is 15 residues long. V dropped 5 bases and J dropped 7 bases, with 20 bases sitting between them. The germline gives CDR1 KGHDR, CDR2 SFDVKD. The CDR3 reads CATSGYAGLPWEQYV. The CDR3 nucleotides are TGTGCCACCAGTGGCTACGCAGGACTCCCCTGGGAGCAGTACGTC.

By share of the sample, this clonotype is medium-sized (0.01 to 0.1%). With the library built for alpha chains, this beta chain is off target and its frequency is not meaningful. The J gene is TRBJ2-2, the V gene TRBV2, with D unclear. The germline gives CDR1 SNHLY, CDR2 FYNNEI. This CDR3 comprises 14 residues. With 1 base removed from V and 4 bases from J, the gap between germline ends came to 7 bases. For the CDR3, the DNA is TGTGCCAGCAGTGAAGAGTCGGGCACCGGGGAGCTGTTTTTT. Translation gives CASSEESGTGELFF.

The sample holds many counts of this clonotype. The library was built for alpha chains, so this beta chain is an off-target read and its size means little. The chain recombines TRBV12-3 or TRBV12-4 with TRBJ2-3, with a tentative D call TRBD2 (6 bases). The CDR3 covers 15 residues. The V end lost 6 bases, the J end lost 7 bases, and 20 bases lay between the germline ends. The CDR3 region is CASSVDGTSQHTQYF. In nucleotides, the CDR3 is TGTGCCAGCAGCGTCGACGGGACTTCCCAGCATACGCAGTATTTT.

This clonotype counts as medium-sized. This beta chain is off target for a library built for alpha chains, so its abundance means little. The CDR3 nucleotides are TGTGCCAGCGGCAGGGAAATGGGTACCGGGGAGCTGTTTTTT. This gives the protein CASGREMGTGELFF. The chain uses TRBV28 and TRBJ2-2, with D maybe TRBD1 (5 bases). Trimming took off 8 bases at V and 5 bases at J, with 15 bases between the two ends. This CDR3 is 14 amino acids long. The germline V gene has CDR1 MDHEN and CDR2 SYDVKM.

This clonotype is medium-sized in the sample. Because the library targeted alpha chains, this beta chain is an off-target read whose size means little. V gene TRBV5-5 combines with J gene TRBJ2-5, with 12 nucleotides matching TRBD2. CDR3 length: 16 residues. The ends lost 0 bases at V and 3 bases at J; junction bases unmatched: 3. Germline V gene data show CDR1 as SGHKS and CDR2 as YYEKEE (reference sequence). The CDR3 coding sequence is TGTGCCAGCAGCTTGGCCGCTAGCGGGGGGGAAGAGACCCAGTACTTC. This translates into CASSLAASGGEETQYF.

By sample fraction, this clonotype is medium-sized (0.01 to 0.1%). As an off-target read in a library built for alpha chains, this beta chain has a frequency of little significance. The chain has TRBV7-2 and TRBJ2-3; the match to TRBD2 covers 8 bases. V lost 6 bases, J lost 3 bases, and 8 bases stayed unmatched. CDR1 SGHTA and CDR2 FQGNSA come from the germline V gene. The CDR3 is made up of 15 amino acids. In DNA, the CDR3 is TGTGCCAGCAGTCCTCTAGCGGGTTTAACAGATACGCAGTATTTT. Translated, it gives CASSPLAGLTDTQYF.

For this clonotype: Found in a library prepared for alpha chains, this beta chain is an off-target read, and its abundance has little meaning. The rearrangement links TRBV20-1 to TRBJ2-1; 8 bases agree with TRBD2. V dropped 5 bases and J dropped 8; count of bases not matched to a gene: 14. The CDR3 totals 15 residues. Germline CDR1 reads DFQATT; CDR2 reads SNEGSKA (reference sequence). The CDR3 reads CSAFGGLVNGYEQFF. CDR3 bases: TGCAGTGCTTTTGGGGGACTAGTGAACGGCTATGAGCAGTTCTTC.

This clonotype was seen a handful of times. This beta chain appears as a stray read in a library generated for alpha chains; its size is not informative. The CDR3 protein is CASSLGGRNDEQFF. Written as DNA, the CDR3 is TGTGCCAGCAGCTTAGGTGGCAGGAATGATGAGCAGTTCTTC. The chain uses TRBV7-2 and TRBJ2-1; D gene unclear. Trimming took 1 base from V and 8 from J, leaving 12 bases between them. Germline CDR1 and CDR2: SGHTA and FQGNSA. The CDR3 spans 14 residues.

On this clonotype: As an off-target read in a library built for alpha chains, this beta chain has a frequency of little significance. The gene calls are TRBV10-3 and TRBJ1-1, with D unresolved. The germline gives CDR1 ENHRY, CDR2 SYGVKD. There are 11 residues in the CDR3. Trimming took off 4 bases at V and 6 bases at J, with 6 bases between the two ends. CDR3 in amino acids: CAISGSAEAFF. CDR3 coding DNA: TGTGCCATCAGTGGGAGTGCTGAAGCTTTCTTT.

This clonotype was seen repeatedly, ten times or more. For a library built for alpha chains, this beta chain is a stray read; little rests on its size. This rearrangement joins TRBV4-1 to TRBJ2-5; no firm D call. Germline V CDR1 and CDR2: MGHRA, YSYEKL. There are 17 residues in the CDR3. The ends were cut back, 3 bases at V and 1 base at J, with 18 bases in the middle. CDR3 sequence: CASSQAAEARSQETQYF. CDR3 DNA sequence: TGCGCCAGCAGCCAGGCGGCAGAGGCCAGAAGCCAAGAGACCCAGTACTTC.

Note on this clonotype: This beta chain slipped into a library made for alpha chains as a stray read, so its size is not meaningful. The V call is TRBV5-1, the J call TRBJ2-7; D remains ambiguous. Germline CDR1 and CDR2: SGHRS and YFSETQ. V was trimmed by 1 base and J by 1 base, leaving 12 bases between them. The CDR3 runs 15 residues. This chain's CDR3 is CASSLLGLTSYEQYF. The CDR3 region has the DNA TGCGCCAGCAGCTTGCTAGGGTTGACATCCTACGAGCAGTACTTC.

With regard to this clonotype: With a much larger clone just one base away, this may be a read error. A library made for alpha chains picked up this beta chain off target, so its size means little. The chain recombines TRBV28 with TRBJ2-2; D ambiguous. Trimming left V 5 bases short and J 7 bases short, with 5 bases between. The CDR3 is made up of 11 amino acids. Looked up from germline, CDR1 is MDHEN and CDR2 is SYDVKM. The CDR3 loop is CASSALGELFF. CDR3 nucleotide sequence: TGTGCCAGCAGTGCCCTCGGGGAGCTGTTTTTT.

By its share, this clonotype is medium-sized. Because the library targeted alpha chains, this beta chain is an off-target read whose size means little. This chain uses TRBV30 with TRBJ2-7, with D unclear. Germline CDR1 is GTSNPN and CDR2 is SVGIG (reference sequence). The CDR3 contains 14 residues. V gave up 3 bases and J gave up 1 base, with 13 bases separating them. CDR3 DNA: TGTGCCTGGAGAAAGGGTGGGAATTCCTACGAGCAGTACTTC. It specifies CAWRKGGNSYEQYF.

On this clonotype itself: The library was designed around alpha chains, so this beta chain is a stray read whose abundance carries little weight. J is TRBJ2-1 and V is TRBV12-3 or TRBV12-4, with D unresolved. The ends were cut back, 6 bases at V and 4 bases at J, with 16 bases in the middle. The CDR3 has 15 residues. CDR3 in amino acids: CASSPRFLSYNEQFF. The CDR3 DNA is TGTGCCAGCAGCCCGAGATTTCTTTCGTACAATGAGCAGTTCTTC.

Sample share makes this clonotype medium-sized. The library was prepared for alpha chains; this beta chain is a stray read, so its frequency means little. The chain employs TRBV5-1 and TRBJ2-3; D is unclear. Germline-derived CDR1 and CDR2 are SGHRS and YFSETQ. The V end lost 2 bases, the J end lost 0 bases, and 1 base lay between the germline ends. The CDR3 runs to 12 residues. The CDR3 bases are TGCGCCAGCAGCTTAAGCACAGATACGCAGTATTTT. It codes for CASSLSTDTQYF.

As for this clonotype: This beta chain is off target for a library built for alpha chains, so its abundance means little. The V and J genes are TRBV6-5 and TRBJ2-2; no clear D. The germline V gene has CDR1 MNHEY and CDR2 SVGAGI. The CDR3 is 15 amino acids. Trimming pared 6 bases from V and 1 base from J, leaving 12 bases between. The CDR3 DNA follows: TGTGCCAGCAGCCTAGGGCAGGTGAACACCGGGGAGCTGTTTTTT. Amino acid sequence: CASSLGQVNTGELFF.

This clonotype was picked up many times. This beta chain represents an off-target read in a library built for alpha chains; its size is of limited meaning. The chain is built from TRBV5-1 and TRBJ2-7; D might be TRBD1 (5 bases). V gave up 1 base and J gave up 7 bases, with 9 bases separating them. The germline gives CDR1 SGHRS, CDR2 YFSETQ. The CDR3 length is 12 residues. CDR3 amino acids: CASSLKGEEQYF. In nucleotides, the CDR3 is TGCGCCAGCAGCTTGAAAGGGGAAGAGCAGTACTTC.